These 2 T cell receptor beta chains share one sample of origin, sequenced in a study of CXCR3-negative and CXCR3-positive naive CD8 T cells. Carrying UMI labels, the TRB cDNA libraries were prepared through 5' RACE. TCRdb re-analyzed the 5' RACE reads; it lists each CDR3 protein once, without DNA. The sample table includes about 62,000 distinct CDR3 sequences. The material sequenced was naive CXCR3- CD8+ T cells from blood. Subset: CD45RO-CCR7+CD27+CD95- naive CD8+ T cells lacking CXCR3 (TNR3-). The receptors stem from a human donor in good health. Some clones in this sample may be carry-over from other donors' samples.

The chain has TRBV20-1 and TRBJ2-3; TCRdb gives TRBD1 as the D gene, but with no DNA this cannot be confirmed. The CDR3 has 14 amino acids. Germline V gene lookup returns CDR1 DFQATT and CDR2 SNEGSKA (reference sequence). The CDR3 reads CSVGTPSSTDTQYF.

CDR3 region: CSANRLAGANEQFF. This chain uses TRBV29-1 with TRBJ2-1; the TCRdb call, TRBD2, lacks DNA for checking. Germline loops: CDR1 SQVTM, CDR2 ANQGSEA. The CDR3 runs to 14 residues.